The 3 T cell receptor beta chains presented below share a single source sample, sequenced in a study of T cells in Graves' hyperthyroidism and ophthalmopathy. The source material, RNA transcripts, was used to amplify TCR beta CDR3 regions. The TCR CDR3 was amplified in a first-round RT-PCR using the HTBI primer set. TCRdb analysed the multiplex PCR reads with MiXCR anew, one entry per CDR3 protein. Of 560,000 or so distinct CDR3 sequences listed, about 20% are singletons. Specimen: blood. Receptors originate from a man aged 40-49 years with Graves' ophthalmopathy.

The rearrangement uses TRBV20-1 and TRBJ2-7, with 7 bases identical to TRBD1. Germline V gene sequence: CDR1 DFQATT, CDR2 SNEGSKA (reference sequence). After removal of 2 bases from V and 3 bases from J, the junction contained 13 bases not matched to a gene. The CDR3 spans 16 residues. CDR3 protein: CSARPRQGRYYYEQYF. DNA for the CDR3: TGCAGTGCTAGACCCCGACAGGGAAGATATTACTACGAGCAGTACTTC.

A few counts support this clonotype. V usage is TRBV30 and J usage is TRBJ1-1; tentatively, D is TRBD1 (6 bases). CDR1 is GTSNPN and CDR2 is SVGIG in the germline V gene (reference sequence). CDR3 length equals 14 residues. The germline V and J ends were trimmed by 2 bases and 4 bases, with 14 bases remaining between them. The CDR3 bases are TGTGCCTGGAGTACCACAGGGTCGGTCACTGAAGCTTTCTTT. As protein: CAWSTTGSVTEAFF.

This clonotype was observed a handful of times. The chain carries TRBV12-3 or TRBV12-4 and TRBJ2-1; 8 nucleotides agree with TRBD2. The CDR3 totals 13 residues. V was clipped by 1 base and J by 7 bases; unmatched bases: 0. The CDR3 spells CASSLERGNEQFF. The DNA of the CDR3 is TGTGCCAGCAGTTTAGAGCGGGGGAATGAGCAGTTCTTC.